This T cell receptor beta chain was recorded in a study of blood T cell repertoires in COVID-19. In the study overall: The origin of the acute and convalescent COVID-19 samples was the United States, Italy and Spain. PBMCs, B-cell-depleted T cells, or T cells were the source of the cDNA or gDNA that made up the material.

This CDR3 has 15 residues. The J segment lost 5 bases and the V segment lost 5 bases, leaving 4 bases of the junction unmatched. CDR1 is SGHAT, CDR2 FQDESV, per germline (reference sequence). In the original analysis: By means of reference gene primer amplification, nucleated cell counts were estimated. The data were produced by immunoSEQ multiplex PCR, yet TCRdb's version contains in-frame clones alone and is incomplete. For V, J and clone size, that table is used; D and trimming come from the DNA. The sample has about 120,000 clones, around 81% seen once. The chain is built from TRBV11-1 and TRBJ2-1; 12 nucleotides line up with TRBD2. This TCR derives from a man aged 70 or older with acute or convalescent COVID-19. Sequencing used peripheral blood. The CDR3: CASSQGLAGNNEQFF. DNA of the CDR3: TGTGCCAGCAGCCAAGGACTAGCGGGGAACAATGAGCAGTTCTTC. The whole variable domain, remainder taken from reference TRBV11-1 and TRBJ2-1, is EAEVAQSPRYKITEKSQAVAFWCDPISGHATLYWYRQILGQGPELLVQFQDESVVDDSQLPKDRFSAERLKGVDSTLKIQPAELGDSAMYLCASSQGLAGNNEQFFGPGTRLTVL.